The rows below give T cell receptor beta chains drawn from one sample of a study of glioma-infiltrating T cells. TCRdb independently ran MiXCR on the multiplex PCR reads; one entry per CDR3 protein. This table holds around 140,000 distinct CDR3 sequences, 35% to 50% found once. Specimen: glioma tissue, nonneoplastic brain tissue, or PBMCs (not recorded which). These receptors were obtained from a human donor with low-grade glioma or glioblastoma, undergoing nonglioma brain surgery, or in good health (not recorded which). CDR3s include the opening cysteine and the closing phenylalanine or tryptophan. The D gene is left open where the match is weak. The size field is filled for only some rows; it gives once, few, many or a size class.

16	TRBV11-1	TRBJ2-1	TRBD2	-	CASSSGLAGVVNEQFF	TGTGCCAGCAGCTCCGGACTAGCGGGAGTGGTAAATGAGCAGTTCTTC
12	TRBV6-2/TRBV6-3	TRBJ2-7	-	many	CASSYRGYEQYF	TGTGCCAGCAGTTACAGGGGTTACGAGCAGTACTTC
15	TRBV6-5	TRBJ1-6	-	-	CAISYLGGYNSPLHF	TGTGCCATCAGTTATTTGGGGGGATATAATTCACCCCTCCACTTT
14	TRBV20-1	TRBJ1-1	-	few	CSASPGAQNTEAFF	TGCAGTGCTAGCCCCGGGGCCCAGAACACTGAAGCTTTCTTT
14	TRBV18	TRBJ2-7	-	-	CASSPTVTRDEQYF	TGTGCCAGCTCACCAACAGTTACCAGAGACGAGCAGTACTTC
16	TRBV7-2	TRBJ2-1	TRBD2	few	CASSLPSGSGVGEQFF	TGTGCCAGCAGCTTACCCAGCGGGAGTGGTGTAGGTGAGCAGTTCTTC
13	TRBV19	TRBJ2-1	TRBD1	-	CASSSGQNNEQFF	TGTGCCAGTAGCTCGGGACAGAACAATGAGCAGTTCTTC
15	TRBV6-1	TRBJ2-1	-	many	CASSPRGDPYNEQFF	TGTGCCAGCAGCCCCCGCGGTGACCCCTACAATGAGCAGTTCTTC
16	TRBV6-1	TRBJ1-5	-	-	CASSALETLGDQPQHF	TGTGCCAGCAGTGCCCTGGAGACGTTGGGGGATCAGCCCCAGCATTTT
13	TRBV20-1	TRBJ2-1	-	few	CSATRGARDEQFF	TGCAGTGCTACACGTGGGGCTAGAGACGAGCAGTTCTTC
13	TRBV6-2/TRBV6-3	TRBJ2-3	-	-	CASSYLKLNTQYF	TGTGCCAGCAGTTACTTGAAGCTGAATACGCAGTATTTT
11	TRBV28	TRBJ2-3	-	-	CASSNKHTQYF	TGTGCCAGCAGTAACAAACATACGCAGTATTTT
14	TRBV7-9	TRBJ1-1	-	few	CASSLGTENTEAFF	TGTGCCTCCAGCTTAGGTACAGAGAACACTGAAGCTTTCTTT
14	TRBV4-1	TRBJ1-1	-	few	CASSQVTENTEAFF	TGTGCCAGCAGCCAAGTTACAGAGAACACTGAAGCTTTCTTT